Below, 9 T cell receptor beta chains from the same sample are listed, as sequenced in a study of cytomegalovirus exposure and HLA in healthy donors (dated by TCRdb to about 2017). The library was built by means of the immunoSEQ multiplex PCR assay. For the multiplex PCR, a mixture combining 60 forward primers for TCR Vbeta segments and 13 reverse primers for TCR Jbeta segments was used. This immuneACCESS table, as held by TCRdb, lists in-frame sequences with V and J called but not all clones. Of the missing ones, under half trace to an unresolved V gene in checked studies; the others have no known cause. For this sample there are about 190,000 clones; around 80% appear just once. The top ten constitute approximately 2% of the sample. The sequencing input was PBMCs. The receptor set was obtained from a woman aged 18-30 years in good health and CMV-seropositive.

The J gene is TRBJ2-2, the V gene TRBV2; D perhaps matches TRBD2 (5 bases). Looked up from germline, CDR1 is SNHLY and CDR2 is FYNNEI. The V and J ends lost 8 bases and 4 bases respectively, with 17 bases between them. CDR3 length: 15 residues. The CDR3 DNA is TGTGCCAGCTGCCTTTTGGACTCTTCCACCGGGGAGCTGTTTTTT. Translation gives CASCLLDSSTGELFF.

Only one count was recorded for this clone. The chain carries TRBV28 and TRBJ1-2; no firm D call. Germline V gene lookup returns CDR1 MDHEN and CDR2 SYDVKM. Trimming cost V 6 bases and J 1 base, with 6 bases left between them. The CDR3 contains 12 residues. The DNA of the CDR3 is TGTGCCAGCAGGGCGGATAACTATGGCTACACCTTC. Translation gives CASRADNYGYTF.

A single count supports this clone. The rearrangement joins TRBV2 to TRBJ2-7; TRBD1 aligns across 10 bases. The CDR3 runs 14 residues. The germline V gene encodes CDR1 SNHLY and CDR2 FYNNEI. J was trimmed by 5 bases and V by 5 bases; bases with no gene match: 6. This CDR3 reads CASSPAGTGDEQYV. CDR3 DNA sequence: TGTGCCAGCAGTCCCGCGGGGACAGGGGACGAGCAGTACGTC.

The chain carries TRBV30 and TRBJ1-2; D ambiguous. Trimming cost V 5 bases and J 10 bases, with 17 bases left between them. CDR3 length: 12 residues. The germline V gene encodes CDR1 GTSNPN and CDR2 SVGIG (reference sequence). CDR3 DNA: TGTGCCTGGGGAAGACCCGCAGGAACCTACACCTTC. As protein: CAWGRPAGTYTF.

The chain couples TRBV9 to TRBJ2-3; the match to TRBD1 covers 8 bases. Germline CDR1 is SGDLS and CDR2 is YYNGEE. V shed 8 bases and J 2 bases; nucleotides not matched to a gene: 7. The CDR3 is 14 residues long. CDR3 bases: TGTGCCAGTAGTCAGGGGGCTTCCACAGATACGCAGTATTTT. Protein sequence: CASSQGASTDTQYF. Using reference TRBV9 and TRBJ2-3 for the parts outside the CDR3, the full variable domain is DSGVTQTPKHLITATGQRVTLRCSPRSGDLSVYWYQQSLDQGLQFLIQYYNGEERAKGNILERFSAQQFPDLHSELNLSSLELGDSALYFCASSQGASTDTQYFGPGTRLTVL.

V is TRBV5-4 and J is TRBJ2-5, with unresolved D. There are 13 residues in the CDR3. In germline, CDR1 is SGHNT, CDR2 YYREEE (reference sequence). Between the trimmed V and J ends, which lost 1 base and 4 bases, there was a span of 8 bases. The CDR3 region has the DNA TGTGCCAGCAGCTTGAACGCAGGAGAGACCCAGTACTTC. Residues: CASSLNAGETQYF.

The chain joins TRBV5-1 to TRBJ2-1, with D possibly being TRBD2 (6 bases). The CDR3 is 13 residues long. Germline V gene lookup returns CDR1 SGHRS and CDR2 YFSETQ. Trimming cost V 1 base and J 10 bases, with 12 bases left between them. This CDR3 is CASSLLWGDEQFF. CDR3 coding DNA: TGCGCCAGCAGCTTGTTATGGGGGGACGAGCAGTTCTTC.

The chain employs TRBV19 and TRBJ2-1; TRBD2 matches 10 bases. With V trimmed by 8 bases and J by 5 bases, 6 bases remained unmatched. Looked up from germline, CDR1 is LNHDA and CDR2 is SQIVND (reference sequence). This CDR3 comprises 14 residues. The CDR3 DNA follows: TGTGCCAGTTTTCCTAGCGGGGGTAACAATGAGCAGTTCTTC. Translation: CASFPSGGNNEQFF.

This clone was seen a handful of times. The V and J genes are TRBV7-2 and TRBJ2-1; 9 bases are a match to TRBD2. CDR3 size: 14 residues. The germline V gene encodes CDR1 SGHTA and CDR2 FQGNSA. J lost 3 bases, V lost 8 bases, and 5 bases had no gene match. In nucleotides, the CDR3 is TGTGCCAGCCAACTAGCGGGCCTCTACAATGAGCAGTTCTTC. It codes for CASQLAGLYNEQFF. Drawing the rest from reference TRBV7-2 and TRBJ2-1, the complete variable domain is GAGVSQSPSNKVTEKGKDVELRCDPISGHTALYWYRQSLGQGLEFLIYFQGNSAPDKSGLPSDRFSAERTGGSVSTLTIQRTQQEDSAVYLCASQLAGLYNEQFFGPGTRLTVL.